Listed below are T cell receptor beta chains from one sample, sequenced in a study of T cell responses to AZD1222 COVID-19 vaccine. Sequencing used immunoSEQ multiplex PCR; TCRdb keeps in-frame clones, though not all of them. The sample lists fewer than 200,000 clones; about 89% were seen once. The sample was peripheral blood, taken on day 0 of AZD1222 vaccination. The receptors here all came from an adult in good health. CDR3s include the opening cysteine and the closing phenylalanine or tryptophan. Each record gives: V gene, J gene, CDR3 protein.

V: TRBV4-1; J: TRBJ1-5; CDR3: CASSQESAGFGNQPQHF
V: TRBV6-2/TRBV6-3; J: TRBJ1-3; CDR3: CASSYSARQRHSGNTIYF
V: TRBV6-2/TRBV6-3; J: TRBJ1-2; CDR3: CASSYAGRVGRLNYGYTF
V: TRBV6-1; J: TRBJ1-1; CDR3: CASSDDRTQNKNTEAFF
V: TRBV7-2; J: TRBJ1-1; CDR3: CASSLATDGTEAFF
V: TRBV7-6; J: TRBJ1-2; CDR3: CASSLSLGADPYGYTF
V: TRBV7-8; J: TRBJ1-1; CDR3: CASSSYLGGLGVNTEAFF
V: TRBV28; J: TRBJ1-1; CDR3: CASSGKYEAFF
V: TRBV28; J: TRBJ1-5; CDR3: CASSLEPPNQPQHF
V: TRBV30; J: TRBJ2-7; CDR3: CAWNLLAGTYEQYF
V: TRBV5-4; J: TRBJ1-3; CDR3: CASSSEDTTYSGNTIYF
V: TRBV4-3; J: TRBJ2-6; CDR3: CASSQVSGANVLTF
V: TRBV6-2/TRBV6-3; J: TRBJ1-2; CDR3: CASSPAGGRAGYTF
V: TRBV27; J: TRBJ2-2; CDR3: CASSLIPSGRARTGELFF
V: TRBV21-1; J: TRBJ1-4; CDR3: CASSKRQGMRANEKLFF
V: TRBV5-6; J: TRBJ2-1; CDR3: CASSSGQSSYNEQFF
V: TRBV30; J: TRBJ1-1; CDR3: CAWSRPGSTEAFF
V: TRBV7-3; J: TRBJ1-4; CDR3: CASSLIGERGTAFNEKLFF
V: TRBV7-2; J: TRBJ1-2; CDR3: CASSSTLNYGYTF
V: TRBV4-1; J: TRBJ1-1; CDR3: CASSQVRGRDNTEAFF
V: TRBV19; J: TRBJ1-2; CDR3: CASSMSSRGNIYGYTF
V: TRBV7-2; J: TRBJ1-3; CDR3: CASSLEEGNTIYF
V: TRBV11-2; J: TRBJ2-7; CDR3: CASSRRLAVKSYEQYF
V: TRBV6-2/TRBV6-3; J: TRBJ2-7; CDR3: CASSSRGPDGYEQYF
V: TRBV5-4; J: TRBJ2-7; CDR3: CASSSGTPYEQYF
V: TRBV9; J: TRBJ2-2; CDR3: CASSTPRGTSGRGTGELFF
V: TRBV4-1; J: TRBJ1-6; CDR3: CASSQDVAGAGSPLHF
V: TRBV5-5; J: TRBJ2-5; CDR3: CASSLGLGSRETQYF
V: TRBV5-1; J: TRBJ2-3; CDR3: CASSKSGSGTDTQYF
V: TRBV6-4; J: TRBJ1-2; CDR3: CASSPDRANYGYTF